This record covers a single TCR beta chain. The antigen remains undetermined. Produced via immunoSEQ multiplex PCR; TCRdb's table is partial and in-frame only. The repertoire holds about 51,000 clones, roughly 77% seen once, with 8.5% in the top ten. CDR1 is KGHSH, CDR2 LQKENI, per germline. This CDR3 spans 15 amino acids. Trimming shortened V by 2 bases and J by 3 bases, and 13 bases separated the two germline ends. These data belong to a study of radiotherapy plus CTLA-4 blockade in lung cancer. Alongside CTLA-4 blockade with ipilimumab, patients with chemo-refractory metastatic non-small-cell lung cancer received focal radiation. Notes on the study in general: Interferon-beta, together with early blood T cell clone dynamics, reportedly best predicted response. Clones derived from tumor TCRs expanded in blood after radiotherapy plus ipilimumab.

The TCR comes from a human donor with non-small cell lung cancer who had a complete response to radiotherapy plus ipilimumab. The V call is TRBV18, the J call TRBJ1-1; the D gene is possibly TRBD1 (6 bases). The sequencing here drew on peripheral blood, taken from a patient treated with radiotherapy plus ipilimumab. The CDR3 nucleotides are TGTGCCAGCTCACCAGCACAGGGTTGGGACACTGAAGCTTTCTTT. Translating it yields CASSPAQGWDTEAFF.